This record covers a single T cell receptor beta chain. Its specific antigen is unknown. Looking up the germline V gene yields CDR1 SGHDT and CDR2 YYEEEE. The CDR3 spans 18 residues, from the cysteine through the phenylalanine. DNA is not on record. The entry originates in a study of monozygotic twins with inflammatory bowel disease (dated by TCRdb to between 2018 and 2020). Study-level background: A total of about 28 monozygotic twin pairs were included in the full study, comprising nine German pairs (four IBD-concordant, five IBD-discordant) and 19 IBD-discordant Danish pairs. Disease-associated traits were sought mainly through comparisons between IBD patients and their genetically identical healthy co-twins within discordant pairs. Each individual had, on average, about 151 000 unique TCRalpha sequences and 181 000 unique TCRbeta sequences available for analysis.

Overall study results and their limits: Differing immunosuppressive treatments among patients may have added background noise and inter-individual variability to the repertoires. No difference in repertoire similarity was observed between concordant and discordant twins, possibly owing to limited statistical power. A decrease in TCRbeta repertoire diversity, as measured by inverse Simpson index, was observed in IBD patients compared with their healthy co-twins. IBD patients shared fewer clonotypes with other individuals than healthy twins did, most markedly in patients showing signs of disease activity. The analysis was unable to tell apart different T cell subtypes. The results gave no support for a single strong signal or clonotype linked to IBD.

An approximately 2.5 ml peripheral blood sample was drawn into PAXgene tubes per donor and stored at -80°C. Without T cell sorting, total RNA was isolated from whole blood using the PAXgene blood miRNA kit on an automated QIAcube. Peripheral blood from monozygotic twin pairs, either concordant or discordant for inflammatory bowel disease, underwent deep TCRalpha and TCRbeta repertoire profiling that used unique molecular barcoding. Smoking habits were recorded for all twin pairs, with individuals classified as current, former or never smokers. The library was built by means of 5' RACE. Preparation of each TCR library used about 3,200 ng of total RNA. For each sample, cDNA was synthesized in eight separate reactions using SMARTScribe reverse transcriptase. During cDNA synthesis, template switching introduced unique molecular identifiers that contained a 6-nucleotide sample barcode. TCRalpha and TCRbeta cDNA was amplified in two nested PCRs of approximately 16 and 10 cycles, and bead purification was carried out after each PCR. Before amplification, the cDNA was treated with uracil DNA-glycosylase and purified using the QIAquick PCR purification kit. The second PCR added Illumina TruSeq-compatible adapters along with sample-specific barcodes. Library quality and concentration were checked on TapeStation and Qubit, and libraries were pooled at 5 to 6.5 ng each. Sequencing of pooled libraries was carried out on an Illumina HiSeq2500 single-index Rapid Run using 2 x 100 bp reads and custom sequencing primers. In the original analysis: PCR and sequencing errors were corrected by UMI-based consensus assembly using MiGEC version 1.2.6. V(D)J alignment, clonotype assembly and CDR3 extraction were performed with MiXCR version 2.1.1. To normalise gene usage, clonotype sharing and MAIT/NKT TCR abundance, the top 1000, 10 000 and 20 000 clonotypes in each sample were analysed. Diversity was computed as the inverse Simpson index with the vegan R package after downsampling to 27 000 UMIs. Paired Mann-Whitney U tests were applied to discordant twin pairs, with Benjamini-Hochberg correction for multiple testing. TCRdb reprocessed the sequencing reads and holds a single record per CDR3 protein sequence, with no DNA. The V and J calls, along with clone size, are taken from TCRdb and not from the paper's own processing. The record for this sample contains about 110,000 distinct CDR3 sequences. The top ten hold 9.5% to 15% of the sample.

The sequence is built from TRBV5-6 and TRBJ1-6. The sequence was collected from a human donor with ulcerative colitis or Crohn's disease, or a healthy co-twin of an affected twin (not recorded which). Source material: blood. For the CDR3, the sequence is CASSLEGQPSSYNSPLHF.